Listed here is a single T cell receptor beta chain. Its antigen is as yet unknown. Germline CDR1 SGHTA, CDR2 FQGTGA. CDR3 size: 14 residues. With V trimmed by 5 bases and J by 4 bases, 5 bases remained unmatched. Sequenced by immunoSEQ multiplex PCR; TCRdb stores in-frame clones only, minus some. The sample holds about 27,000 clones, 88% seen once. The source of the sample is a study of OX40 agonist ivuxolimab in advanced cancers. At the level of the study: Patients were under 90% male with ages roughly 20 to 85, mean about 60.

Findings and caveats of the study: At 0.1 to 3.0 mg/kg, CD4+ and CD8+ blood T cells expanded clonally by week 6.

The receptor was derived from an adult with an advanced solid tumor such as melanoma, head and neck, liver or kidney cancer. The source was CD4+ or CD8+ T cells sorted from blood, collected in a trial of the OX40 agonist ivuxolimab. The chain couples TRBV7-3 to TRBJ2-5; 9 positions agree with TRBD2. The CDR3 coding sequence is TGTGCCAGCAGCATGGGACTAGCCGTAGAGACCCAGTACTTC. Translated: CASSMGLAVETQYF.